The sequence of this T cell receptor (beta chain) was determined in a study of sequential checkpoint blockade in melanoma. Study details: Randomization was 1:1 between first-line nivolumab→ipilimumab and ipilimumab→nivolumab.

Sequencing used immunoSEQ multiplex PCR; TCRdb keeps in-frame clones, though not all of them. The top ten clones hold approximately 10% of a sample with about 11,000 clones, approximately 80% of them seen once. Germline values: CDR1 MNHEY, CDR2 SVGAGI. V lost 5 bases, J lost 3 bases, and 8 bases lay in between. This CDR3 region has 13 residues. Treatment meaning: randomized to nivolumab then ipilimumab (arm A) or the reverse (arm B). The clonotype comes from a human donor with melanoma. The chain carries TRBV6-5 and TRBJ2-1; D gene uncertain. This material consisted of CD8+ T cells sorted from blood (inferred from file names), taken from a patient given nivolumab and ipilimumab in sequence. This CDR3 reads CASSEDFYNEQFF. The CDR3 region has the DNA TGTGCCAGCAGTGAAGACTTCTACAATGAGCAGTTCTTC.